This T cell receptor (beta chain) comes out of a study of blood T cell repertoires in COVID-19. At the level of the study: PBMCs, B-cell-depleted T cells, or T cells provided the cDNA or gDNA that made up the material.

This clone has just one count. CDR3 length: 15 amino acids. Germline loops: CDR1 SGHRS, CDR2 YFSETQ. Trimming took 2 bases from V and 1 from J, leaving 12 bases between them. Seattle researchers signed up patients amid active infection and tracked them longitudinally. Per the original data handling: Counts of nucleated cells, estimated from reference gene primer amplification, were obtained. Here immunoSEQ multiplex PCR was the method, and the copy in TCRdb shows in-frame clones only, minus some. D and trimming come from the DNA, and the V and J calls and clone size come from that table. The data show around 220,000 clones, about 80% seen once.

The chain recombines TRBV5-1 with TRBJ1-1, with D possibly TRBD1 on 6 matching bases. This clonotype was obtained from a woman aged 80 or older with COVID-19, enrolled during active disease. Sequences were obtained from peripheral blood. CDR3 sequence: CASSFVQGRNTEAFF. In nucleotides, the CDR3 is TGCGCCAGCAGCTTTGTGCAGGGGAGGAACACTGAAGCTTTCTTT. The whole variable domain, filled in from reference TRBV5-1 and TRBJ1-1, reads KAGVTQTPRYLIKTRGQQVTLSCSPISGHRSVSWYQQTPGQGLQFLFEYFSETQRNKGNFPGRFSGRQFSNSRSEMNVSTLELGDSALYLCASSFVQGRNTEAFFGQGTRLTVV.